A single sample gave rise to the 9 T cell receptor beta chains below, sequenced in a study of T cells in Graves' hyperthyroidism and ophthalmopathy. Authors of the study amplified TCR beta CDR3 regions from RNA transcripts. HTBI primers were employed in a first-round RT-PCR of the TCR CDR3. TCRdb processed the multiplex PCR reads anew with MiXCR; each CDR3 protein has one entry. Of 480,000 or so distinct CDR3 sequences detected, over 13% appear once; the ten largest clones hold about 17%. Input material: blood. The receptors were sampled from a woman aged 18-29 years with Graves' hyperthyroidism.

This clonotype occurred many times. The chain carries TRBV7-6 and TRBJ2-7; TRBD2 is a possible D gene (6 bases). Per the germline V gene, CDR1 is SGHVS and CDR2 is FNYEAQ. Trimming took off 0 bases at V and 3 bases at J, with 12 bases between the two ends. The CDR3 contains 15 residues. The DNA of the CDR3 is TGTGCCAGCAGCTTAGCGATCGGACTACTCTACGAGCAGTACTTC. Amino acid sequence: CASSLAIGLLYEQYF.

V usage is TRBV13 and J usage is TRBJ2-1; TRBD2 aligns across 15 bases. CDR1 PRHDT and CDR2 FYEKMQ come from the germline V gene (reference sequence). The CDR3 consists of 16 residues. CDR3 protein: CTTTGLAGGAYNEQFF. DNA for the CDR3: TGTACCACCACGGGACTAGCGGGAGGAGCCTACAATGAGCAGTTCTTC.

This clonotype was counted at least ten times. V is TRBV11-1 and J is TRBJ2-1, with 8 bases aligning to TRBD2. Germline CDR1 is SGHAT and CDR2 is FQDESV (reference sequence). The CDR3 covers 16 residues. With 1 base clipped from V and 6 bases from J, the junction kept 8 bases outside the gene matches. This CDR3 reads CASSLGGAGEGNEQFF. Written as DNA, the CDR3 is TGTGCCAGCAGCTTAGGGGGAGCGGGAGAGGGCAATGAGCAGTTCTTC. Full variable domain (missing parts from reference TRBV11-1 and TRBJ2-1): EAEVAQSPRYKITEKSQAVAFWCDPISGHATLYWYRQILGQGPELLVQFQDESVVDDSQLPKDRFSAERLKGVDSTLKIQPAELGDSAMYLCASSLGGAGEGNEQFFGPGTRLTVL.

This clonotype was counted once. With a much larger clone just one base away, this may be a read error. The chain carries TRBV6-9 and TRBJ1-1; no firm D call. The germline V gene encodes CDR1 MNHGY and CDR2 SVAAGI. The CDR3 is 15 residues long. Trimming removed 3 bases from V and 0 bases from J, with 11 bases in between. The CDR3 loop is CASSYGRFMNTEAFF. CDR3 nucleotides: TGTGCCAGCAGTTACGGGCGCTTCATGAACACTGAAGCTTTCTTT.

The chain has TRBV7-9 and TRBJ1-4; a weak D match, TRBD1 (5 bases). The CDR3 extends over 18 amino acids. Germline V gives CDR1 SEHNR, CDR2 FQNEAQ (reference sequence). V lost 1 base and J 0 bases, leaving 15 bases between the germline ends. CDR3 sequence (DNA): TGTGCCAGCAGCTTAGGATCCGGGGCGGGCGCAACTAATGAAAAACTGTTTTTT. Translated: CASSLGSGAGATNEKLFF.

The chain couples TRBV27 to TRBJ2-3; TRBD1 matches at 9 bases. Germline values: CDR1 MNHEY, CDR2 SMNVEV (reference sequence). V was clipped by 0 bases and J by 6 bases; unmatched bases: 4. The CDR3 sequence is 15 residues long. The CDR3 nucleotides are TGTGCCAGCAGTTTATCGAGGACAGGGGCCGATACGCAGTATTTT. Protein product: CASSLSRTGADTQYF.

J is TRBJ1-2 and V is TRBV30; D gene unclear. The germline gives CDR1 GTSNPN, CDR2 SVGIG (reference sequence). CDR3 length equals 13 residues. V was trimmed by 4 bases and J by 7 bases, leaving 16 bases between them. CDR3 loop: CAWNVLLSSGYTF. The DNA for the CDR3 is TGTGCCTGGAACGTCCTACTCTCTAGTGGCTACACCTTC. Filled out from reference TRBV30 and TRBJ1-2, the complete variable domain reads SQTIHQWPATLVQPVGSPLSLECTVEGTSNPNLYWYRQAAGRGLQLLFYSVGIGQISSEVPQNLSASRPQDRQFILSSKKLLLSDSGFYLCAWNVLLSSGYTFGSGTRLTVV.

The chain's CDR3 is CASSYPDKPAQFF. The CDR3 nucleotides read TGTGCCAGCAGTTACCCCGACAAACCGGCACAGTTCTTC. The chain recombines TRBV6-6 with TRBJ2-1; unclear D gene. This CDR3 region has 13 residues. V was trimmed by 2 bases and J by 13 bases, leaving 15 bases between them. Germline CDR1 MNHNY, CDR2 SVGAGI (reference sequence).

The table lists this clonotype with a few counts. This chain connects TRBV6-1 to TRBJ2-2; the D is unclear. Per the germline V gene, CDR1 is MNHNS and CDR2 is SASEGT. This CDR3 region has 13 residues. V shed 7 bases and J shed 5 bases, with 11 bases lying between them. Here the CDR3 reads CASKIPGTGELFF. CDR3 bases: TGTGCCAGCAAAATTCCGGGTACCGGGGAGCTGTTTTTT.